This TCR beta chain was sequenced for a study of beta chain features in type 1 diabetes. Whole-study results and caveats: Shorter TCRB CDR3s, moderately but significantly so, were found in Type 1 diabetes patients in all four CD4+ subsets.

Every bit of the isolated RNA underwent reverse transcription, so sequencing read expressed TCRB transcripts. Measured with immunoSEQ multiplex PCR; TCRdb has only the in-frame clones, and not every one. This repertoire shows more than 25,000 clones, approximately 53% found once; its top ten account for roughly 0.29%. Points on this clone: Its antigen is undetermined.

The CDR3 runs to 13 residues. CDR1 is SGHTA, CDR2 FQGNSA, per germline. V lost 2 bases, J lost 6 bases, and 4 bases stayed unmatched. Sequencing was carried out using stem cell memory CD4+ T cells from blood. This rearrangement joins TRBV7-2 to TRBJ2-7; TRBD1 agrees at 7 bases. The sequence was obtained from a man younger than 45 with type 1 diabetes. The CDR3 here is CASSLIGGGEQYF. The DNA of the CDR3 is TGTGCCAGCAGCTTAATAGGGGGCGGCGAGCAGTACTTC. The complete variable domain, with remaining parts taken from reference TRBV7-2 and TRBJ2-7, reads GAGVSQSPSNKVTEKGKDVELRCDPISGHTALYWYRQSLGQGLEFLIYFQGNSAPDKSGLPSDRFSAERTGGSVSTLTIQRTQQEDSAVYLCASSLIGGGEQYFGPGTRLTVT.